A single sample gave rise to the 27 T cell receptor beta chains below, sequenced in a study of PD-1 and CTLA-4 blockade in melanoma. The data were produced by immunoSEQ multiplex PCR, yet TCRdb's version contains in-frame clones alone and is incomplete. In the table there are 7,000 to 9,000 clones, over 70% of which are singletons. The material was CD8+ T cells from peripheral blood, obtained before anti-PD-1 treatment. All receptors derive from a human donor with melanoma.

Details on this clone: Other DNA sequences in the sample encode the same CDR3. This chain joins TRBV24-1 and TRBJ2-5, with TRBD2 matching 14 bases. Germline assignment: CDR1 KGHDR and CDR2 SFDVKD. Trimming removed 5 bases from V and 6 bases from J; junction bases left unmatched: 10. The CDR3 has 17 amino acids. CDR3 DNA sequence: TGTGCCACCAGTGCTGGGGGCGGACTAGCGGGAGGAAAGACCCAGTACTTC. It is translated as CATSAGGGLAGGKTQYF.

The V and J genes are TRBV11-3 and TRBJ2-7; D call uncertain. V shed 5 bases and J shed 5 bases, with 13 bases lying between them. The CDR3 is 13 amino acids. CDR1 is SGHNT, CDR2 YENEEA, per germline. The CDR3 DNA is TGTGCCAGCAGCCCACCCGGACGGAACGAGCAGTACTTC. The encoded protein is CASSPPGRNEQYF.

This clone showed up just a few times. The chain has TRBV27 and TRBJ2-7, with D perhaps assigned TRBD1 or TRBD2 (6 bases each). There are 16 residues in the CDR3. The germline V gene encodes CDR1 MNHEY and CDR2 SMNVEV (reference sequence). V was cut by 8 bases and J by 1 base, with 21 bases left in between. The CDR3 sequence: CASGSIGGNPSYEQYF. Written as DNA, the CDR3 is TGTGCCAGCGGGTCCATAGGGGGGAACCCATCCTACGAGCAGTACTTC.

This clone has only a few counts. The rearrangement uses TRBV6-5 and TRBJ1-1; TRBD1 might be the D (5 bases). Germline CDR1 reads MNHEY; CDR2 reads SVGAGI. The CDR3 runs 13 residues. The ends were cut back, 6 bases at V and 1 base at J, with 9 bases in the middle. This CDR3 reads CASSLTGNTEAFF. The CDR3 bases are TGTGCCAGCAGCCTAACAGGGAACACTGAAGCTTTCTTT.

This chain links TRBV12-3 or TRBV12-4 with TRBJ1-1; D gene unclear. The ends were cut back, 2 bases at V and 9 bases at J, with 7 bases in the middle. The CDR3 is made up of 11 amino acids. The CDR3 DNA follows: TGTGCCAGCAGTTTAAGGCAGAAAGCTTTCTTT. It yields the protein CASSLRQKAFF.

The DNA of the CDR3 is TGTGCCAGCAGTTATAAGAGGGAGACTGAAGCTTTCTTT. It codes for CASSYKRETEAFF. This rearrangement joins TRBV6-2 or TRBV6-3 to TRBJ1-1; D gene ambiguous. CDR3 length equals 13 residues. The V gene lost 3 bases and the J gene lost 5 bases, with 10 bases spanning the gap. Germline CDR1 and CDR2: MNHEY and SVGEGT.

The chain has TRBV29-1 and TRBJ2-7; a possible D gene is TRBD2 (6 bases). Germline V lookup: CDR1 SQVTM, CDR2 ANQGSEA. CDR3 length: 12 residues. Trimming removed 4 bases at V and 5 bases at J, with 12 bases between. The CDR3 spells CSVVTSPHEQYF. Here the CDR3 DNA reads TGCAGCGTTGTCACTAGCCCGCACGAGCAGTACTTC.

V is TRBV15 and J is TRBJ2-3; 9 bases line up with TRBD2. Losses at the gene ends were 5 bases for V and 6 bases for J; bases not matched to a gene: 0. In germline, CDR1 is LNHNV, CDR2 YYDKDF (reference sequence). The CDR3 is made up of 12 amino acids. The CDR3 loop reads CATSGLADTQYF. Written as DNA, the CDR3 is TGTGCCACCAGCGGACTAGCGGATACGCAGTATTTT.

The V call is TRBV5-1, the J call TRBJ2-5; D is undetermined. The CDR3 length is 14 residues. V lost 1 base and J 0 bases, leaving 7 bases between the germline ends. CDR1 and CDR2 from the germline V gene are SGHRS and YFSETQ. CDR3 loop: CASSLKAYQETQYF. The CDR3 DNA is TGCGCCAGCAGCTTGAAAGCGTACCAAGAGACCCAGTACTTC. The whole variable domain, filled in from reference TRBV5-1 and TRBJ2-5, reads KAGVTQTPRYLIKTRGQQVTLSCSPISGHRSVSWYQQTPGQGLQFLFEYFSETQRNKGNFPGRFSGRQFSNSRSEMNVSTLELGDSALYLCASSLKAYQETQYFGPGTRLLVL.

The chain joins TRBV5-4 to TRBJ2-1; no definite D call. From germline, CDR1 is SGHNT and CDR2 YYREEE (reference sequence). CDR3 size: 13 residues. Trimming removed 4 bases from V and 10 bases from J, with 15 bases in between. This CDR3 is CASSPRTREEQFF. DNA of the CDR3: TGTGCCAGCAGCCCCCGTACCCGTGAGGAGCAGTTCTTC. The full variable domain, rest sourced from reference TRBV5-4 and TRBJ2-1, is ETGVTQSPTHLIKTRGQQVTLRCSSQSGHNTVSWYQQALGQGPQFIFQYYREEENGRGNFPPRFSGLQFPNYSSELNVNALELDDSALYLCASSPRTREEQFFGPGTRLTVL.

This clone has only a few counts. The chain is built from TRBV5-1 and TRBJ2-7; 12 nucleotides line up with TRBD2. The germline gives CDR1 SGHRS, CDR2 YFSETQ. The CDR3 has 14 amino acids. V was clipped by 3 bases and J by 3 bases; unmatched bases: 1. For the CDR3, the DNA is TGCGCCAGCAGCTGGACTAGCGGGGACTACGAGCAGTACTTC. This gives the protein CASSWTSGDYEQYF.

This clone was found once. The chain couples TRBV29-1 to TRBJ2-7, with D unclear. The V and J ends lost 0 bases and 0 bases respectively, with 15 bases between them. The CDR3 spans 16 residues. CDR1 is SQVTM, CDR2 ANQGSEA, per germline. The CDR3 sequence: CSVEDIGPLNSYEQYF. CDR3 in DNA: TGCAGCGTTGAAGACATAGGACCGCTTAACTCCTACGAGCAGTACTTC.

The CDR3 loop is CASTTGPTNTGELFF. The CDR3 DNA reads TGTGCCAGCACCACAGGGCCGACGAACACCGGGGAGCTGTTTTTT. The chain has TRBV7-9 and TRBJ2-2; TRBD1 might be the D (6 bases). Trimming took 7 bases from V and 0 from J, leaving 12 bases between them. Germline loops: CDR1 SEHNR, CDR2 FQNEAQ (reference sequence). The CDR3 is 15 residues long.

By its share, this clone is medium-sized. This sequence joins TRBV9 and TRBJ1-1; D is unresolved. CDR3 length: 13 amino acids. Trimming stripped 7 bases from V and 5 bases from J, with 15 bases between. Germline CDR1 is SGDLS and CDR2 is YYNGEE. The CDR3 coding sequence is TGTGCCAGCGCCTTGGGGAGTGGGACTGAAGCTTTCTTT. It codes for CASALGSGTEAFF.

CDR3 in amino acids: CASSWGGTIAGELFF. CDR3 nucleotide sequence: TGTGCCAGCAGCTGGGGAGGGACTATCGCCGGGGAGCTGTTTTTT. This rearrangement joins TRBV7-8 to TRBJ2-2; 7 bases map to TRBD2. From germline, CDR1 is SGHVS and CDR2 FQNEAQ. This CDR3 spans 15 amino acids. J lost 6 bases, V lost 4 bases, and 8 bases had no gene match.

The chain carries TRBV7-6 and TRBJ2-7, with 8 nucleotides matching TRBD1. Germline trimming cut 4 bases from V and 2 bases from J; bases unmatched to any gene: 7. The germline CDR1 and CDR2 sequences are SGHVS and FNYEAQ. CDR3 length equals 15 residues. CDR3 DNA: TGTGCCAGCAGCTCAGGGACAGGTGTAACCTACGAGCAGTACTTC. It is translated as CASSSGTGVTYEQYF.

V usage is TRBV12-3 or TRBV12-4 and J usage is TRBJ1-5; D is ambiguous. This CDR3 has 13 amino acids. V gave up 3 bases and J gave up 3 bases, with 6 bases separating them. The CDR3 loop is CASSFPPNQPQHF. Here the CDR3 DNA reads TGTGCCAGCAGTTTCCCCCCCAATCAGCCCCAGCATTTT.

This clone was seen only once. CDR3 protein: CASSPGRIQETQYF. The CDR3 DNA follows: TGTGCCAGCAGTCCGGGACGCATCCAAGAGACCCAGTACTTC. This chain joins TRBV28 and TRBJ2-5, with D perhaps assigned TRBD1 or TRBD2 (5 bases each). Germline V gives CDR1 MDHEN, CDR2 SYDVKM. The V end was cut by 5 bases, the J end by 1 base, with 11 bases between. This CDR3 comprises 14 residues.

This clone was observed a few times. This sequence joins TRBV13 and TRBJ1-1, with D perhaps matching TRBD1 (6 bases). Looked up from germline, CDR1 is PRHDT and CDR2 is FYEKMQ (reference sequence). V shed 3 bases and J shed 2 bases, with 13 bases lying between them. CDR3 size: 15 residues. In nucleotides, the CDR3 is TGTGCCAGCAGCTTTCTGACAGGAGATAACACTGAAGCTTTCTTT. Translation: CASSFLTGDNTEAFF.

This clone was seen more than once but under ten times. The chain combines TRBV7-6 with TRBJ2-1; 11 positions agree with TRBD2. The germline V gene has CDR1 SGHVS and CDR2 FNYEAQ. Trimming cost V 5 bases and J 4 bases; bases outside gene matches: 4. The CDR3 consists of 15 residues. The CDR3 nucleotides read TGTGCCAGCAGCGTTCTAGCGGGAGGTTACAATGAGCAGTTCTTC. Translation gives CASSVLAGGYNEQFF.

The chain links TRBV11-3 to TRBJ2-7, with D maybe TRBD2 (5 bases). Germline loops: CDR1 SGHNT, CDR2 YENEEA. The V end lost 5 bases, the J end lost 3 bases, and 20 bases lay between the germline ends. There are 16 residues in the CDR3. The CDR3, as DNA: TGTGCCAGCAGCCAGACGGGATTAGAGAGTAACTACGAGCAGTACTTC. Its translation is CASSQTGLESNYEQYF. The variable domain in full, completed from reference TRBV11-3 and TRBJ2-7, reads EAGVVQSPRYKIIEKKQPVAFWCNPISGHNTLYWYLQNLGQGPELLIRYENEEAVDDSQLPKDRFSAERLKGVDSTLKIQPAELGDSAVYLCASSQTGLESNYEQYFGPGTRLTVT.

The chain carries TRBV24-1 and TRBJ1-1; 9 positions match TRBD1. The CDR3 has 14 residues. The J segment lost 8 bases and the V segment lost 4 bases, leaving 7 bases of the junction unmatched. Germline V lookup: CDR1 KGHDR, CDR2 SFDVKD. This chain's CDR3 is CATSESAGQGEAFF. The CDR3 region has the DNA TGTGCCACCAGTGAATCAGCCGGACAGGGGGAAGCTTTCTTT.

V gene TRBV5-6 combines with J gene TRBJ1-1; D is unclear. Trimming pared 2 bases from V and 1 base from J, leaving 6 bases between. Germline V gene lookup returns CDR1 SGHDT and CDR2 YYEEEE. The CDR3 is made up of 13 amino acids. The CDR3 loop reads CASSFVGNTEAFF. For the CDR3, the DNA is TGTGCCAGCAGCTTCGTGGGGAACACTGAAGCTTTCTTT.

The chain combines TRBV5-6 with TRBJ2-7, with D perhaps matching TRBD2 (6 bases). CDR3 length: 12 amino acids. V lost 2 bases and J 4 bases, leaving 7 bases between the germline ends. Germline V gene data show CDR1 as SGHDT and CDR2 as YYEEEE. CDR3 sequence (DNA): TGTGCCAGCAGCTTAAGCGGGTACGAGCAGTACTTC. Translated, it gives CASSLSGYEQYF.

CDR3 region: CASSIDDTAYSPLHF. As DNA, the CDR3 is TGTGCCAGTAGTATAGACGACACTGCCTATTCACCCCTCCACTTT. This sequence joins TRBV19 and TRBJ1-6; D is undetermined. V dropped 0 bases and J dropped 8 bases, with 11 bases sitting between them. The V gene's germline CDR1 is LNHDA and CDR2 SQIVND (reference sequence). This CDR3 comprises 15 residues.

The CDR3 reads CASSPKWGQGGYEQYF. The DNA for the CDR3 is TGCGCCAGCAGCCCAAAGTGGGGACAGGGGGGTTACGAGCAGTACTTC. The chain links TRBV4-3 to TRBJ2-7; 11 bases are a match to TRBD1. With V trimmed by 4 bases and J by 4 bases, 9 bases remained unmatched. This CDR3 is 16 amino acids long. Per germline, CDR1 LGHNA and CDR2 YSLEER.

V and J are TRBV6-5 and TRBJ2-7, with 7 bases fitting TRBD2. Trimming removed 7 bases from V and 4 bases from J; junction bases left unmatched: 13. Looked up from germline, CDR1 is MNHEY and CDR2 is SVGAGI. The CDR3 is 15 residues long. The CDR3 nucleotides are TGTGCCAGCACGGGACGGGGCGGGAGAGAGTACGAGCAGTACTTC. Its protein is CASTGRGGREYEQYF.